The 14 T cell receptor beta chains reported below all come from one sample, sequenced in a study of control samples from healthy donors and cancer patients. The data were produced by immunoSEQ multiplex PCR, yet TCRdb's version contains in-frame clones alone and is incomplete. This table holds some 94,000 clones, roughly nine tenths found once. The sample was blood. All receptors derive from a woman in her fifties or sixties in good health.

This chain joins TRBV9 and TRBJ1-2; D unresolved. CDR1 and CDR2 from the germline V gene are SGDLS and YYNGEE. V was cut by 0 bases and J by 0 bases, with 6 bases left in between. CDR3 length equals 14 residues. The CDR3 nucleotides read TGTGCCAGCAGCGTAGGGAACTCTAACTATGGCTACACCTTC. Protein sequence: CASSVGNSNYGYTF.

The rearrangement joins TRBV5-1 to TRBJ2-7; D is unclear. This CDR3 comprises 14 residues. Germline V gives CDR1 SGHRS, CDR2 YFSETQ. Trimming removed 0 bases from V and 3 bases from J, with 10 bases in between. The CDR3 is CASSLEGGSYEQYF. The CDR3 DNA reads TGCGCCAGCAGCTTGGAGGGCGGAAGCTACGAGCAGTACTTC.

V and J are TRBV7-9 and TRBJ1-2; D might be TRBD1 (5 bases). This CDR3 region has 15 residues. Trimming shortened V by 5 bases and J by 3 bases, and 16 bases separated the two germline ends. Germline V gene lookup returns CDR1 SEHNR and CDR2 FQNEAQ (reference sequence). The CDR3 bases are TGTGCCAGCAGCCCGTTGGGGACGCGCGACTATGGCTACACCTTC. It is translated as CASSPLGTRDYGYTF.

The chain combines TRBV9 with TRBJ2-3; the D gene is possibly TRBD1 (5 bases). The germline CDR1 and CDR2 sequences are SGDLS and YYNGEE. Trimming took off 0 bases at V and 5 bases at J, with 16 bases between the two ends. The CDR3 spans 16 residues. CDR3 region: CASSVGGGVYGDTQYF. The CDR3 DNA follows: TGTGCCAGCAGCGTAGGGGGCGGTGTCTACGGAGATACGCAGTATTTT.

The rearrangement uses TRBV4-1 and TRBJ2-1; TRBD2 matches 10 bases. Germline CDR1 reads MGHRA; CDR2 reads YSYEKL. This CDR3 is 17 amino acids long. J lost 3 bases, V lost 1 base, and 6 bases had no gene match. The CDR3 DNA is TGCGCCAGCAGCCAAGTTCTAGCGGGGGTAAGCTACAATGAGCAGTTCTTC. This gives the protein CASSQVLAGVSYNEQFF.

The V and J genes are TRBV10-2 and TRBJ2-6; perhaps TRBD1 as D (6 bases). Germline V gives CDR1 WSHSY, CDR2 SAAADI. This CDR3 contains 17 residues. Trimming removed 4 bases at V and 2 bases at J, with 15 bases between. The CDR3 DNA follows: TGCGCCAGCAGTGTCAACCTACAGGGTGCTGGGGCCAACGTCCTGACTTTC. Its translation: CASSVNLQGAGANVLTF.

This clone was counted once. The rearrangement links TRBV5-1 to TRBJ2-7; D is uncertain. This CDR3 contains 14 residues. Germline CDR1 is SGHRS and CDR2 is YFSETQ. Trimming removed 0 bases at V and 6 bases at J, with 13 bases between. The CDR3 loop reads CASSLDWGSGEQYF. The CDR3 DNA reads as TGCGCCAGCAGCTTGGACTGGGGATCTGGCGAGCAGTACTTC. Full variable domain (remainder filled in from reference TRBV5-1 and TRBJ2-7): KAGVTQTPRYLIKTRGQQVTLSCSPISGHRSVSWYQQTPGQGLQFLFEYFSETQRNKGNFPGRFSGRQFSNSRSEMNVSTLELGDSALYLCASSLDWGSGEQYFGPGTRLTVT.

CDR3 nucleotides: TGTGCCAGCAGCCCCAGTCGGACAGGGAGGACCGGGGAGCTGTTTTTT. Its translation is CASSPSRTGRTGELFF. The chain uses TRBV7-9 and TRBJ2-2; 8 positions agree with TRBD1. The CDR3 length is 16 residues. After removal of 5 bases from V and 5 bases from J, the junction contained 10 bases not matched to a gene. The V gene's germline CDR1 is SEHNR and CDR2 FQNEAQ (reference sequence).

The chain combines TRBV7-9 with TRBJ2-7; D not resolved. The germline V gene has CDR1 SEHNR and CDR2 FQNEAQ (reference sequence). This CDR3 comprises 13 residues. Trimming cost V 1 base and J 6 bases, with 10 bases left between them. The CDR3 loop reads CASSLEWRLEQYF. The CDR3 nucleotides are TGTGCCAGCAGCTTAGAGTGGCGCCTCGAGCAGTACTTC.

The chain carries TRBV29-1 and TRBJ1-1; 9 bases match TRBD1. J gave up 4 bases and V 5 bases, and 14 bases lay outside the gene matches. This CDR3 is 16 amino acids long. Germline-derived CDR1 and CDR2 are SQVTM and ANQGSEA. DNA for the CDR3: TGCAGCGTTAAGTCCAACACAGGGGGCCCGGGCACTGAAGCTTTCTTT. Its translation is CSVKSNTGGPGTEAFF.

The CDR3 reads CASTPLLLGNEQFF. The CDR3 bases are TGTGCCAGCACCCCCTTGCTCCTGGGGAATGAGCAGTTCTTC. The chain recombines TRBV6-5 with TRBJ2-1; D ambiguous. Trimming removed 7 bases at V and 7 bases at J, with 17 bases between. There are 14 residues in the CDR3. Germline V lookup: CDR1 MNHEY, CDR2 SVGAGI.

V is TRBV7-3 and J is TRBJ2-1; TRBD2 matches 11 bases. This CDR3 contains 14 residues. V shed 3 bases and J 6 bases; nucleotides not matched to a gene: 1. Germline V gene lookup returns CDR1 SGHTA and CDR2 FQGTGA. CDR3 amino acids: CASSFTSGSNEQFF. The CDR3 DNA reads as TGTGCCAGCAGCTTTACTAGCGGGAGCAATGAGCAGTTCTTC. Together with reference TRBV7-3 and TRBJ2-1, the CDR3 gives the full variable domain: GAGVSQTPSNKVTEKGKYVELRCDPISGHTALYWYRQSLGQGPEFLIYFQGTGAADDSGLPNDRFFAVRPEGSVSTLKIQRTERGDSAVYLCASSFTSGSNEQFFGPGTRLTVL.

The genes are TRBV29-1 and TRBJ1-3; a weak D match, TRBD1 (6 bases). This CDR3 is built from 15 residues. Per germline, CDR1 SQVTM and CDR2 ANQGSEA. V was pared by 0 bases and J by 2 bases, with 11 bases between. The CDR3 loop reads CSVEDFGGPGNTIYF. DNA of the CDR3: TGCAGCGTTGAAGATTTCGGGGGGCCTGGAAACACCATATATTTT. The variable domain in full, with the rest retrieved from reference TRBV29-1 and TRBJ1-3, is SAVISQKPSRDICQRGTSLTIQCQVDSQVTMMFWYRQQPGQSLTLIATANQGSEATYESGFVIDKFPISRPNLTFSTLTVSNMSPEDSSIYLCSVEDFGGPGNTIYFGEGSWLTVV.

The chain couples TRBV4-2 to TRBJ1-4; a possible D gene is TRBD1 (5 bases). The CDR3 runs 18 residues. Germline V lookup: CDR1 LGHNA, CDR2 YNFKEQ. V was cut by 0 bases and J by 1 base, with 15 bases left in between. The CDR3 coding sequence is TGTGCCAGCAGCCAAGAAGAGACGGGGCCCTTAACTAATGAAAAACTGTTTTTT. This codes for CASSQEETGPLTNEKLFF.